The 9 T cell receptor beta chains reported below all come from one sample, sequenced in a study of PD-1 blockade in classical Hodgkin lymphoma. Clones were read by immunoSEQ multiplex PCR, and TCRdb kept only the in-frame ones, dropping some. This table has 40,000 or so clones, 78% appearing once. Brentuximab vedotin exposure varied, and every patient relapsed after autologous stem cell transplantation. This specimen was peripheral blood mononuclear cells (PBMCs), taken at baseline. Receptors originate from a human donor with classical Hodgkin lymphoma.

A word on this clone: Other DNA sequences of this sample code for an identical CDR3. The V call is TRBV5-4, the J call TRBJ2-5, with a weak D call TRBD2 (6 bases). V was shortened by 3 bases and J by 0 bases, with 6 bases between the two germline ends. CDR1 and CDR2 from the germline V gene are SGHNT and YYREEE (reference sequence). The CDR3 length is 13 residues. CDR3 in amino acids: CASSSGDQETQYF. The CDR3 nucleotides are TGTGCCAGCAGCTCGGGGGACCAAGAGACCCAGTACTTC.

The chain employs TRBV18 and TRBJ1-5, with 7 bases identical to TRBD1. The CDR3 extends over 14 amino acids. V gave up 0 bases and J gave up 7 bases; unmatched junction bases: 3. Per the germline V gene, CDR1 is KGHSH and CDR2 is LQKENI. The DNA of the CDR3 is TGTGCCAGCTCACCACCAGGGGGCTACCAGCCCCAGCATTTT. Encoded protein: CASSPPGGYQPQHF.

The chain employs TRBV15 and TRBJ1-2; 9 nucleotides align to TRBD1. The CDR3 length is 13 residues. Unmatched junction bases numbered 5, after V lost 8 bases and J lost 4 bases. Germline CDR1 reads LNHNV; CDR2 reads YYDKDF (reference sequence). The CDR3 protein is CATETGGGYGYTF. As DNA, the CDR3 is TGTGCCACCGAGACAGGGGGAGGCTATGGCTACACCTTC.

This chain links TRBV5-6 with TRBJ2-5; TRBD2 agrees at 14 bases. V lost 4 bases and J lost 3; bases outside the gene matches: 2. The CDR3 totals 15 residues. Germline lookup yields CDR1 SGHDT and CDR2 YYEEEE. CDR3 nucleotide sequence: TGTGCCAGCAGCCTGGGACTAGCGGGAGAAGAGACCCAGTACTTC. Encoded protein: CASSLGLAGEETQYF.

V usage is TRBV13 and J usage is TRBJ1-1; possible D gene TRBD1, 6 bases. Per germline, CDR1 PRHDT and CDR2 FYEKMQ (reference sequence). The CDR3 has 15 amino acids. With 0 bases removed from V and 3 bases from J, the gap between germline ends came to 11 bases. In DNA, the CDR3 is TGTGCCAGCAGCTTAGGGACAGGAACCTACACTGAAGCTTTCTTT. It translates to CASSLGTGTYTEAFF. Drawing the rest from reference TRBV13 and TRBJ1-1, the complete variable domain is AAGVIQSPRHLIKEKRETATLKCYPIPRHDTVYWYQQGPGQDPQFLISFYEKMQSDKGSIPDRFSAQQFSDYHSELNMSSLELGDSALYFCASSLGTGTYTEAFFGQGTRLTVV.

The chain employs TRBV6-5 and TRBJ2-7; TRBD2 matches 7 bases. This CDR3 comprises 15 residues. V lost 0 bases and J lost 5; bases outside the gene matches: 7. In germline, CDR1 is MNHEY, CDR2 SVGAGI. As DNA, the CDR3 is TGTGCCAGCAGTTACTCGACTCGCGGGGGAAACGAGCAGTACTTC. This sequence encodes CASSYSTRGGNEQYF.

The table lists this clone with a few counts. The rearrangement uses TRBV7-2 and TRBJ1-6; D not resolved. The germline V and J ends were trimmed by 5 bases and 8 bases, with 10 bases remaining between them. The CDR3 is made up of 13 amino acids. The germline V gene encodes CDR1 SGHTA and CDR2 FQGNSA. The CDR3 bases are TGTGCCAGCAGCCCTACGAGAGATTCACCCCTCCACTTT. Translated: CASSPTRDSPLHF.

V gene TRBV10-3 combines with J gene TRBJ2-3, with TRBD2 identical over 7 bases. The CDR3 contains 16 residues. In germline, CDR1 is ENHRY, CDR2 SYGVKD. Germline trimming cut 4 bases from V and 0 bases from J; bases unmatched to any gene: 7. CDR3 protein: CAISGRDYSSTDTQYF. CDR3 nucleotide sequence: TGTGCCATCAGTGGCCGGGACTACTCTAGCACAGATACGCAGTATTTT.

This chain joins TRBV4-3 and TRBJ2-5, with TRBD2 matching over 9 bases. The germline V gene encodes CDR1 LGHNA and CDR2 YSLEER. V shed 1 base, J shed 2 bases, and the junction held 2 bases outside the gene matches. The CDR3 covers 15 residues. Written as DNA, the CDR3 is TGCGCCAGCAGCCAAGGACTAGCGGATCAAGAGACCCAGTACTTC. Translation: CASSQGLADQETQYF.